The clone carrying this T cell receptor (beta chain) came up many times. Its antigen is not identified. This specimen belongs to a study of T cells in Graves' hyperthyroidism and ophthalmopathy. Overall study context: Peripheral blood was collected at initial diagnosis, before any treatment. General study findings and limits: The model identified upcoming ophthalmopathy a median approximately six months ahead of onset. Most thyroid clonotypes with frequency above 0.001 were detected in blood.

TCR beta CDR3 regions were amplified from RNA transcripts. A first-round RT-PCR of the TCR CDR3 used the HTBI primer set. TCRdb called the multiplex PCR reads again in MiXCR, with one record for every CDR3 protein. The sample lists under 400,000 distinct CDR3 sequences; 15% to 17% were seen once. Fresh peripheral blood, roughly 9.8 ml of it, supplied the PBMCs. Deletions cut 6 bases from V and 5 bases from J, with 17 bases between. The germline V gene encodes CDR1 DFQATT and CDR2 SNEGSKA (reference sequence). The CDR3 length is 14 residues. What was sequenced was blood. The gene calls are TRBV20-1 and TRBJ2-1; weak D call: TRBD2 (6 bases). The receptor's source is a woman younger than 35 with Graves' hyperthyroidism that later progressed to Graves' ophthalmopathy. CDR3 amino acids: CSAIRDWLNNEQFF. The CDR3 DNA reads as TGCAGTGCGATCCGGGACTGGCTTAACAATGAGCAGTTCTTC.